This is a list of T cell receptor beta chains from one sample in a study of shared clonotypes between healthy human individuals. Some clones are missing from TCRdb's copy, which holds only in-frame ones; the method was immunoSEQ multiplex PCR. The sample includes fewer than 800,000 clones, roughly nine tenths of them seen just once. Material for sequencing was naive CD8+ T cells sorted from blood. All receptors come from a man aged 30-40 years in good health. CDR3s include the opening cysteine and the closing phenylalanine or tryptophan. The order of the fields is V gene, D gene, J gene, clone size, CDR3 protein, CDR3 DNA. A D gene is named only where the DNA matches it firmly. The size entry is marked missing in some rows and otherwise reads once, few, many or a size class.

>TRBV18|NA|TRBJ1-4|few
CASSPTTSLEKLFF
TGTGCCAGCTCACCGACCACTTCTCTAGAAAAACTGTTTTTT
>TRBV7-9|TRBD2|TRBJ2-5|NA
CASIQPGGRQKGTQYF
TGTGCCAGCATCCAACCCGGGGGGAGACAGAAAGGGACCCAGTACTTC
>TRBV6-5|NA|TRBJ2-3|NA
CASSYSNRVWDTQYF
TGTGCCAGCAGTTACTCGAACCGGGTCTGGGATACGCAGTATTTT
>TRBV18|TRBD1|TRBJ2-3|NA
CASSLRGRQSTDTQYF
TGTGCCAGCTCGCTCAGGGGGCGGCAAAGCACAGATACGCAGTATTTT
>TRBV11-2|NA|TRBJ2-1|NA
CASSLRPGPLNEQFF
TGTGCCAGCAGCTTACGGCCAGGGCCCCTCAATGAGCAGTTCTTC
>TRBV28|NA|TRBJ2-7|NA
CASSFAGLGYEQYF
TGTGCCAGCAGTTTCGCGGGACTGGGCTACGAGCAGTACTTC
>TRBV27|NA|TRBJ2-3|NA
CASSLTGRAADTQYF
TGTGCCAGCAGTTTAACCGGCAGGGCAGCAGATACGCAGTATTTT
>TRBV4-1|TRBD1|TRBJ2-3|once
CASSGSGTGGDTQYF
TGCGCCAGCAGCGGATCCGGGACAGGGGGCGATACGCAGTATTTT
>TRBV5-6|TRBD2|TRBJ2-3|NA
CASSFGTSGKTQYF
TGTGCCAGCAGCTTTGGGACTAGCGGGAAAACGCAGTATTTT
>TRBV25-1|NA|TRBJ2-7|NA
CASSEAAGARGYEQYF
TGTGCCAGCAGTGAAGCTGCTGGGGCTAGAGGATACGAGCAGTACTTC
>TRBV29-1|TRBD1|TRBJ2-7|NA
CSVLTGGSYEQYF
TGCAGCGTTTTGACAGGGGGGTCCTACGAGCAGTACTTC
>TRBV5-1|TRBD2|TRBJ2-1|NA
CASSYLGTSGDSEQFF
TGCGCCAGCAGCTACCTCGGGACTAGCGGGGATAGTGAGCAGTTCTTC
>TRBV5-6|TRBD2|TRBJ2-7|NA
CASTDSPREKYEQYF
TGTGCCAGCACCGATTCCCCGCGGGAGAAGTACGAGCAGTACTTC
>TRBV6-5|TRBD2|TRBJ2-1|NA
CASSYSGTSFNEQFF
TGTGCCAGCAGTTACTCTGGGACTAGCTTCAATGAGCAGTTCTTC
>TRBV4-3|TRBD1|TRBJ1-2|NA
CASSQDRDRGGYGYTF
TGCGCCAGCAGCCAAGATCGGGACAGGGGGGGTTATGGCTACACCTTC
>TRBV6-1|NA|TRBJ2-7|NA
CASSEIGRFYEQYF
TGTGCCAGCAGTGAAATTGGCAGATTCTACGAGCAGTACTTC
>TRBV2|NA|TRBJ2-7|once
CASSEGPGPTEQYF
TGTGCCAGCAGTGAAGGCCCAGGCCCTACCGAGCAGTACTTC
>TRBV27|NA|TRBJ2-7|many
CASGTLSSYEQYF
TGTGCCAGTGGGACGCTGAGCTCCTACGAGCAGTACTTC
>TRBV28|NA|TRBJ2-7|many
CASKADTYEQYF
TGTGCCAGCAAAGCGGATACCTACGAGCAGTACTTC
>TRBV10-1|NA|TRBJ1-1|NA
CASSGHPKGGTEAFF
TGCGCCAGCAGTGGACACCCAAAAGGGGGGACTGAAGCTTTCTTT
>TRBV28|TRBD2|TRBJ2-7|once
CASSLSSGGSSYEQYF
TGTGCCAGCAGTCTATCGTCGGGGGGGTCGTCCTACGAGCAGTACTTC
>TRBV27|TRBD1|TRBJ1-5|NA
CASWTGINQPQHF
TGTGCCAGTTGGACAGGGATAAATCAGCCCCAGCATTTT
>TRBV7-9|NA|TRBJ2-7|NA
CASSLAAQDLYEQYF
TGTGCCAGCAGCTTAGCGGCTCAGGACCTCTACGAGCAGTACTTC
>TRBV7-9|TRBD2|TRBJ2-1|once
CASSSLGTSGSYNEQFF
TGTGCCAGCAGCTCCTTAGGTACTAGCGGTTCCTACAATGAGCAGTTCTTC
>TRBV9|NA|TRBJ2-5|NA
CASSPWTRWETQYF
TGTGCCAGCAGCCCTTGGACCCGGTGGGAGACCCAGTACTTC
>TRBV2|NA|TRBJ1-5|NA
CASSEGQFNQPQHF
TGTGCCAGCAGTGAGGGACAATTTAATCAGCCCCAGCATTTT
>TRBV7-9|TRBD1|TRBJ2-7|once
CASTRGTVDYEQYF
TGTGCCAGCACCAGGGGGACAGTGGACTACGAGCAGTACTTC
>TRBV27|NA|TRBJ1-2|NA
CASSLSYNRGYTF
TGTGCCAGCAGTTTATCCTACAACCGCGGCTACACCTTC
>TRBV15|NA|TRBJ2-1|NA
CATSRGLRLGNEQFF
TGTGCCACCAGCAGAGGCCTCCGTTTGGGCAATGAGCAGTTCTTC
>TRBV28|NA|TRBJ1-1|NA
CASSLSGRSEAFF
TGTGCCAGCAGTTTATCTGGACGGAGTGAAGCTTTCTTT
>TRBV27|TRBD1|TRBJ2-1|NA
CASSFRDRRDNEQFF
TGTGCCAGCAGTTTCCGGGACAGGAGAGACAATGAGCAGTTCTTC
>TRBV21-1|NA|TRBJ2-7|NA
CASSGPQGTALAVNSYEQYF
TGTGCCAGCAGCGGGCCACAGGGCACCGCTCTAGCGGTGAACTCCTACGAGCAGTACTTC
>TRBV4-1|NA|TRBJ2-7|NA
CASSQLTGNEQYF
TGCGCCAGCAGCCAGCTCACAGGGAATGAGCAGTACTTC
>TRBV28|TRBD2|TRBJ2-3|NA
CASSHKGLAGDVMTDTQYF
TGTGCCAGCAGTCACAAAGGACTAGCGGGAGATGTGATGACAGATACGCAGTATTTT
>TRBV11-2|NA|TRBJ2-2|NA
CASSFQVVGRGIGELFF
TGTGCCAGCAGCTTTCAAGTGGTCGGGAGAGGGATAGGGGAGCTGTTTTTT
>TRBV9|NA|TRBJ2-3|NA
CASSVGRHTDTQYF
TGTGCCAGCAGCGTAGGCAGGCACACAGATACGCAGTATTTT
>TRBV2|TRBD2|TRBJ2-1|NA
CASSGGAGGSATDEQFF
TGTGCCAGCAGTGGGGGAGCGGGAGGGTCTGCAACAGATGAGCAGTTCTTC
>TRBV13|TRBD2|TRBJ2-2|NA
CASSLEAGGPGELFF
TGTGCCAGCAGCTTAGAAGCGGGAGGGCCCGGGGAGCTGTTTTTT